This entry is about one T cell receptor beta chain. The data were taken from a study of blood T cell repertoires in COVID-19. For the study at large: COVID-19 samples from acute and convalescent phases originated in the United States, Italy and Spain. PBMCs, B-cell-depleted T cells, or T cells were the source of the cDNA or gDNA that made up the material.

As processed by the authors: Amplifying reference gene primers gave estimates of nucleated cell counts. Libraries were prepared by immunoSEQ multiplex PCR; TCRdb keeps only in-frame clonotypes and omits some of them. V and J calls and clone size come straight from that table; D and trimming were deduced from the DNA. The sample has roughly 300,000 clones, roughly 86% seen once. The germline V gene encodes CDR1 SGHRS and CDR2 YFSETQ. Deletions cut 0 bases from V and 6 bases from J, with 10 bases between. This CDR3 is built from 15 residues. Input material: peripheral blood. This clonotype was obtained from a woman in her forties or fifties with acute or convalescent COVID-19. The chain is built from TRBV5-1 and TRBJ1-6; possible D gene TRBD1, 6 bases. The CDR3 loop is CASSLEGVFNSPLHF. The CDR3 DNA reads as TGCGCCAGCAGCTTGGAGGGGGTTTTTAATTCACCCCTCCACTTT.